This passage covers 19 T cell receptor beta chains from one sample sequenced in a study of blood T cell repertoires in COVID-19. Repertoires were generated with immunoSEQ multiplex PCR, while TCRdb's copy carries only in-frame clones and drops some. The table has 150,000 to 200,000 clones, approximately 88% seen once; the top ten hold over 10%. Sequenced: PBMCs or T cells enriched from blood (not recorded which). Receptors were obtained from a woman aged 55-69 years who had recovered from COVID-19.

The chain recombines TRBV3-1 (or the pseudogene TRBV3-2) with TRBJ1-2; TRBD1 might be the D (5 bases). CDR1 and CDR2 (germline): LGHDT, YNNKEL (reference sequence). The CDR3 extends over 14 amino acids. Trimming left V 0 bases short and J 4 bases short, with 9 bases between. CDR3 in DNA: TGTGCCAGCAGCCAAGATTCGGGGGGCTATGGCTACACCTTC. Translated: CASSQDSGGYGYTF.

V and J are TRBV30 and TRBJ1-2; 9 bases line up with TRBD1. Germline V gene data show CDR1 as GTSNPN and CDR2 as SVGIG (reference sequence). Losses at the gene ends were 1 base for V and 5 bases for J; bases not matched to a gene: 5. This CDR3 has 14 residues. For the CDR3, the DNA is TGTGCCTGGAGTGGGGGGACAGGGTGGTATGGCTACACCTTC. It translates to CAWSGGTGWYGYTF.

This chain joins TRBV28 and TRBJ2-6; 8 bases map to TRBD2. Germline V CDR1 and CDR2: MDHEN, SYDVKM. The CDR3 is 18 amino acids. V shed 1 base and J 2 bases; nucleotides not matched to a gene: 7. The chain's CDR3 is CASSLLPPREAGANVLTF. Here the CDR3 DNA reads TGTGCCAGCAGTTTATTGCCCCCGCGGGAGGCTGGGGCCAACGTCCTGACTTTC.

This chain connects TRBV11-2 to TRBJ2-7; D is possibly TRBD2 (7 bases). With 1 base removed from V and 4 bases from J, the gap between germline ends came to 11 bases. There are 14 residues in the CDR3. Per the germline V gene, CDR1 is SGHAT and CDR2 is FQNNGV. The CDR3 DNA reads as TGTGCCAGCAGCTTAGGGGGGGGCGGATACGAGCAGTACTTC. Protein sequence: CASSLGGGGYEQYF.

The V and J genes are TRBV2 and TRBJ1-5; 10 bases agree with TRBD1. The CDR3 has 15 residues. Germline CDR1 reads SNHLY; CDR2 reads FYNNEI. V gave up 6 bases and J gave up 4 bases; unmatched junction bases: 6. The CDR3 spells CASRELGQGNQPQHF. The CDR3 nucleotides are TGTGCCAGCAGGGAATTGGGACAGGGGAATCAGCCCCAGCATTTT.

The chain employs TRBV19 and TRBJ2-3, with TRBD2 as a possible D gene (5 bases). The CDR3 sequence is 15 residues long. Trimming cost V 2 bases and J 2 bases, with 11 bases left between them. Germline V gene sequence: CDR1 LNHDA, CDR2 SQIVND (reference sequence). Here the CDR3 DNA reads TGTGCCAGTAGTATAACACGGGAACCCACAGATACGCAGTATTTT. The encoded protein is CASSITREPTDTQYF.

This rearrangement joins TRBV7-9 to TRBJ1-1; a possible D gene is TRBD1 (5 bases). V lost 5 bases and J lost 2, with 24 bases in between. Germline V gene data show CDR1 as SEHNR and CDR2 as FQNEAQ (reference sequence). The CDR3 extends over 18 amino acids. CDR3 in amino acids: CASSDSRGRRQLNTEAFF. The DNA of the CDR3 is TGTGCCAGCAGCGACTCCAGAGGACGGAGACAGCTAAACACTGAAGCTTTCTTT.

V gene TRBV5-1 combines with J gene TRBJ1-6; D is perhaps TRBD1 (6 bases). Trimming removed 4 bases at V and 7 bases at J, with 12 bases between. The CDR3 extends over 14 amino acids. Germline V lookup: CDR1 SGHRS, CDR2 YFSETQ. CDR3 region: CASSLKGDNSPLHF. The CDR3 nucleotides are TGCGCCAGCAGCCTGAAGGGGGACAATTCACCCCTCCACTTT.

Here the CDR3 DNA reads TGTGCCAGCAGCTTGGGGGGACAGTTTGGCTACACCTTC. This sequence encodes CASSLGGQFGYTF. The chain has TRBV5-8 and TRBJ1-2, with 7 bases that match TRBD1. This CDR3 is built from 13 residues. Germline V gene sequence: CDR1 SGHTS, CDR2 YDEGEE. After removal of 0 bases from V and 7 bases from J, the junction contained 3 bases not matched to a gene.

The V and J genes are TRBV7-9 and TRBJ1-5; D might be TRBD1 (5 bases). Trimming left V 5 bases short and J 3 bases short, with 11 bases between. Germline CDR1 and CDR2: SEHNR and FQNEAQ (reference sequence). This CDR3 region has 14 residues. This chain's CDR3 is CASSLRGNNQPQHF. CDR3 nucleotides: TGTGCCAGCAGCCTACGGGGGAACAATCAGCCCCAGCATTTT. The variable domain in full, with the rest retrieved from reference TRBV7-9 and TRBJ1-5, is DTGVSQNPRHKITKRGQNVTFRCDPISEHNRLYWYRQTLGQGPEFLTYFQNEAQLEKSRLLSDRFSAERPKGSFSTLEIQRTEQGDSAMYLCASSLRGNNQPQHFGDGTRLSIL.

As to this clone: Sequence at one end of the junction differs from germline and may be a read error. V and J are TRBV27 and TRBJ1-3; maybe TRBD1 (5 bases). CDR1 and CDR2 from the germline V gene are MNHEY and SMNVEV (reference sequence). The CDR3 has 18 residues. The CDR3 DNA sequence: TGTGCCAGCAGTTTATTCGTCCCCGTCGGGGGGTATGGAGACACCATATATTTT. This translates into CASSLFVPVGGYGDTIYF.

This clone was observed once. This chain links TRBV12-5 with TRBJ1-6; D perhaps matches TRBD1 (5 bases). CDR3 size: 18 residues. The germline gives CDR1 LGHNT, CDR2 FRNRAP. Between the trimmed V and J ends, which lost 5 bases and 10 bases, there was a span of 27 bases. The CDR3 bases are TGTGCTAGTGGTCAACCGGAACATAAAGGGGTCCCCCAATCACCCCTCCACTTT. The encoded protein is CASGQPEHKGVPQSPLHF.

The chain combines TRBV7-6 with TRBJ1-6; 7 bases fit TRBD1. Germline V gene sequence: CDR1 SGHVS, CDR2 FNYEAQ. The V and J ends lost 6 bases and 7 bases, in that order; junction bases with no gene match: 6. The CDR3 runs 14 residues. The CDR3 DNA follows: TGTGCCAGCAGTTCGGGACAGCGGAATTCACCCCTCCACTTT. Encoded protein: CASSSGQRNSPLHF.

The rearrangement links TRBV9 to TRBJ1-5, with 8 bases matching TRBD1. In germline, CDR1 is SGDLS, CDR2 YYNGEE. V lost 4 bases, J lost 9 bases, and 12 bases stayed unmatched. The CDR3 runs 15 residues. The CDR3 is CASSQSDRGGGPQHF. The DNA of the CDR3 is TGTGCCAGCAGCCAGTCAGACAGGGGCGGGGGGCCCCAGCATTTT. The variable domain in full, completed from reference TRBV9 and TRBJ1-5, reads DSGVTQTPKHLITATGQRVTLRCSPRSGDLSVYWYQQSLDQGLQFLIQYYNGEERAKGNILERFSAQQFPDLHSELNLSSLELGDSALYFCASSQSDRGGGPQHFGDGTRLSIL.

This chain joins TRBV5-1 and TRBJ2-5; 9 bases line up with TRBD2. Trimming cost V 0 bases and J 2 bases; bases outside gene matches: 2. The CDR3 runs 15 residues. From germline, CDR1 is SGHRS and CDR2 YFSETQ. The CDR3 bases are TGCGCCAGCAGCTTGGCGCTAGCGGGGCAAGAGACCCAGTACTTC. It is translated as CASSLALAGQETQYF.

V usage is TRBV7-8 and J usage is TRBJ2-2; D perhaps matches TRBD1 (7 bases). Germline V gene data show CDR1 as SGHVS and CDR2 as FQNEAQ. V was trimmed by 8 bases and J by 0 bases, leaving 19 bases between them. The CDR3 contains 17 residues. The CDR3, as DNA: TGTGCCAGCCTCGGGGGTGGGACAGCTACGAACACCGGGGAGCTGTTTTTT. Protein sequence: CASLGGGTATNTGELFF.

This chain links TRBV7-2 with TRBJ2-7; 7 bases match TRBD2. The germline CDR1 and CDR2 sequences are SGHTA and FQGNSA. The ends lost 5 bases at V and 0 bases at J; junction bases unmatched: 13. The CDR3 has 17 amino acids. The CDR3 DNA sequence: TGTGCCAGCAGCGGACGGGACTGGCGGGAGAACTCCTACGAGCAGTACTTC. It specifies CASSGRDWRENSYEQYF. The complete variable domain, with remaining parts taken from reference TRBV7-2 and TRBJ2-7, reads GAGVSQSPSNKVTEKGKDVELRCDPISGHTALYWYRQSLGQGLEFLIYFQGNSAPDKSGLPSDRFSAERTGGSVSTLTIQRTQQEDSAVYLCASSGRDWRENSYEQYFGPGTRLTVT.

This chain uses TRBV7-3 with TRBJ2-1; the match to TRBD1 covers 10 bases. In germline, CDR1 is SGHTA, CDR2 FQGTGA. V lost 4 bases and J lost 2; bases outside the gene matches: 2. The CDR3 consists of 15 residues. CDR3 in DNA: TGTGCCAGCAGCTCAGACAGGGGGCCCTACAATGAGCAGTTCTTC. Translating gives CASSSDRGPYNEQFF.

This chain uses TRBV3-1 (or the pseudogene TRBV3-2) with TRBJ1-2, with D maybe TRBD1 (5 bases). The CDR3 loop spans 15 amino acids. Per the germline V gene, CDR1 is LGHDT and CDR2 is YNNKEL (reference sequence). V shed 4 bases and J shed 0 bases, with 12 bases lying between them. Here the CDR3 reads CASSLQTASNYGYTF. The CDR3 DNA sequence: TGTGCCAGCAGCCTCCAGACAGCATCTAACTATGGCTACACCTTC.